This is a list of T cell receptor beta chains from one sample in a study of blood T cells in healthy people across ages. TCRdb re-analysed the 5' RACE reads in MiXCR, keeping a single row per CDR3 protein. The sample lists roughly 790,000 distinct CDR3 sequences, 40% to 45% occurring once. The sample was blood. The receptors stem from a woman aged 60-75 years in good health. The conserved cysteine and the conserved F or W are not part of the CDR3 here. The order of the fields is J gene, D gene, V gene, CDR3 protein. The D gene is left open where the match is weak.

TRBJ1-1	TRBD1	TRBV2	ASRVGTVYEAF
TRBJ2-7	TRBD1	TRBV4-2	ASSQPGTGRDEQY
TRBJ2-1	TRBD2	TRBV7-2	ASSPPGTSGTYNEQF
TRBJ2-3	TRBD1	TRBV6-5	ASSYGQGSLTDTQY
TRBJ2-1	TRBD2	TRBV27	ASSSNTFGGVEQF
TRBJ2-7	TRBD1	TRBV28	ASSLGGRGLNYEQY
TRBJ2-1	NA	TRBV28	ASQPPSSYNEQF
TRBJ2-7	NA	TRBV7-2	ASGSSSVQY
TRBJ1-1	NA	TRBV20-1	SARVDRGRMNTEAF
TRBJ2-3	NA	TRBV28	ASGPGYTQY
TRBJ2-5	TRBD1	TRBV6-1	ASRQGEGTQY
TRBJ1-4	TRBD1	TRBV27	AGSSLTGTGEEKLF
TRBJ1-2	TRBD1	TRBV12-3/TRBV12-4	ASSLKRTGCGYT
TRBJ1-1	NA	TRBV18	ASSSRTGTTEAF
TRBJ2-3	TRBD2	TRBV2	ASSTGTSGGADTQY
TRBJ2-7	TRBD2	TRBV28	ASRTDTPSGRPISSHEQY